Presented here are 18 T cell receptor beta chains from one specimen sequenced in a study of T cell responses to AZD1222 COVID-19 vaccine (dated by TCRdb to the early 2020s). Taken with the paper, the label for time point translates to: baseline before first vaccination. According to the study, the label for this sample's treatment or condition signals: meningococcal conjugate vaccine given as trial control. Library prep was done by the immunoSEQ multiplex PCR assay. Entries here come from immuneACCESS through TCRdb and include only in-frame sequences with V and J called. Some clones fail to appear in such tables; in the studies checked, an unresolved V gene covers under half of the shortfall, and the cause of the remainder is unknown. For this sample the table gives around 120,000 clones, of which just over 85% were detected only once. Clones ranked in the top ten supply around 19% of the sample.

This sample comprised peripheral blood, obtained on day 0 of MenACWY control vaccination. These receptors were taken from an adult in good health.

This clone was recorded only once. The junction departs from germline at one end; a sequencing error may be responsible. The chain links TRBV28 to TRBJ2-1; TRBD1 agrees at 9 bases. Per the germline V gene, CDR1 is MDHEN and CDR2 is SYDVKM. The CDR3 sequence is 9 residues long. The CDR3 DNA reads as TGTGCCAGCGGGGACAGGGCGATCTTC. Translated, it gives CASGDRAIF.

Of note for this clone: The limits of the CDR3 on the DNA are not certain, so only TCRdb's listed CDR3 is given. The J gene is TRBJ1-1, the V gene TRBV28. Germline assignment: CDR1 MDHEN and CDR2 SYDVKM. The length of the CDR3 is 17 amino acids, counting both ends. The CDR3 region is CASSSSVRTVMNTEAFF.

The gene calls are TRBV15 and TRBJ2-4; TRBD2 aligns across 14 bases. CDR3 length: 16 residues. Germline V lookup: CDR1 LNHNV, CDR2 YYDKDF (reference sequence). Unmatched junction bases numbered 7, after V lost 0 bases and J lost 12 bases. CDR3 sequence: CATSRDLPGLAGDQYF. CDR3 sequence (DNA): TGTGCCACCAGCAGAGATCTGCCGGGACTAGCGGGGGATCAGTACTTC. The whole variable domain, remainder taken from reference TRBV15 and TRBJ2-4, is DAMVIQNPRYQVTQFGKPVTLSCSQTLNHNVMYWYQQKSSQAPKLLFHYYDKDFNNEADTPDNFQSRRPNTSFCFLDIRSPGLGDTAMYLCATSRDLPGLAGDQYFGAGTRLSVL.

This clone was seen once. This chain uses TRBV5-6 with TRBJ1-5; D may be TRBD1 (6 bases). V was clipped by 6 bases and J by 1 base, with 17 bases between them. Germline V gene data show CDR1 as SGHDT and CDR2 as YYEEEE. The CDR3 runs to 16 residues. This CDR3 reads CASTVGGARSNQPQHF. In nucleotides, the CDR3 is TGTGCCAGCACCGTGGGGGGGGCTCGGAGCAATCAGCCCCAGCATTTT.

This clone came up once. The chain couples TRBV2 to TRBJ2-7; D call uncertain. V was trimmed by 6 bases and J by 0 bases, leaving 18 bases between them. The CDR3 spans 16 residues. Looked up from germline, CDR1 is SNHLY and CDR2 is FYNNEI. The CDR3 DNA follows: TGTGCCAGCAGCCTGGCGACCCCCGCGGACTCCTACGAGCAGTACTTC. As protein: CASSLATPADSYEQYF.

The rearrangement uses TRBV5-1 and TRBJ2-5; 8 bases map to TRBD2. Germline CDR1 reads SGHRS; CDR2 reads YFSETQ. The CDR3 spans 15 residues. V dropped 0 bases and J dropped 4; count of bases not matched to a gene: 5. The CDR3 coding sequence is TGCGCCAGCAGCTTGGCGGGAGGGCCTGGAGAGACCCAGTACTTC. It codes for CASSLAGGPGETQYF. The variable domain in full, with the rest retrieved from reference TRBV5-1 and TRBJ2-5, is KAGVTQTPRYLIKTRGQQVTLSCSPISGHRSVSWYQQTPGQGLQFLFEYFSETQRNKGNFPGRFSGRQFSNSRSEMNVSTLELGDSALYLCASSLAGGPGETQYFGPGTRLLVL.

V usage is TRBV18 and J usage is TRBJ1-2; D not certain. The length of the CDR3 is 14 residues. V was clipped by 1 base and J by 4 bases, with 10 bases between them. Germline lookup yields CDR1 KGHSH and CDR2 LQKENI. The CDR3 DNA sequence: TGTGCCAGCTCACCACTTGACACCCTCTATGGCTACACCTTC. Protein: CASSPLDTLYGYTF.

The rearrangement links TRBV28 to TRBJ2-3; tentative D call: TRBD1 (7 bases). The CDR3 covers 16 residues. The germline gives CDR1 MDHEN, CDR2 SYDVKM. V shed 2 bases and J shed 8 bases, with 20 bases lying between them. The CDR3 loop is CASSLLEAGGRTTQYF. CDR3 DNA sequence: TGTGCCAGCAGTTTACTTGAGGCAGGGGGGCGAACTACGCAGTATTTT.

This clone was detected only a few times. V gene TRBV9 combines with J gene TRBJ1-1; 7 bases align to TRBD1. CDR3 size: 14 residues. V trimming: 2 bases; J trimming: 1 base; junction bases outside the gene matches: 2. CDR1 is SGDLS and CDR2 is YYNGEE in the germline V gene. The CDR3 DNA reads TGTGCCAGCAGCGTGGGGACAGCGAACACTGAAGCTTTCTTT. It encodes CASSVGTANTEAFF.

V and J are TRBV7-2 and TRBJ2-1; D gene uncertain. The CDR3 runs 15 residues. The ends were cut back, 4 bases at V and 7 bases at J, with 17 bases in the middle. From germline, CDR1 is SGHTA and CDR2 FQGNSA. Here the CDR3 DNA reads TGTGCCAGCAGCTCAAACCGGGCCCCTGGTAATGAGCAGTTCTTC. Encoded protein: CASSSNRAPGNEQFF.

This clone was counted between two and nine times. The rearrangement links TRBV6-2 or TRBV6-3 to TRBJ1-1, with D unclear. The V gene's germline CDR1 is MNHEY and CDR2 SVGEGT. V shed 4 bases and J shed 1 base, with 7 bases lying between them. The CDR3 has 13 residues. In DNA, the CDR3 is TGTGCCAGCAGTTTGGGGTCGAACACTGAAGCTTTCTTT. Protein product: CASSLGSNTEAFF.

The CDR3 loop reads CASSPQGGGDYGYTF. The CDR3 nucleotides read TGTGCCAGCAGCCCACAGGGCGGGGGAGACTATGGCTACACCTTC. The chain uses TRBV9 and TRBJ1-2, with D possibly being TRBD1 (6 bases). Trimming stripped 4 bases from V and 3 bases from J, with 16 bases between. Germline V gene lookup returns CDR1 SGDLS and CDR2 YYNGEE. There are 15 residues in the CDR3.

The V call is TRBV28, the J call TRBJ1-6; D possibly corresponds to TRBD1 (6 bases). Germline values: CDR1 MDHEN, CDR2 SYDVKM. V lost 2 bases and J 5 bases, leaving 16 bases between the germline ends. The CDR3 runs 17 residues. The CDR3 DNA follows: TGTGCCAGCAGTTTAGGTCCGGGGGACATAGATAATTCACCCCTCCACTTT. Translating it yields CASSLGPGDIDNSPLHF.

CDR3 nucleotides: TGTGCCAGCAGCGTAGCAGAGGAGACCCAGTACTTC. It encodes CASSVAEETQYF. The chain carries TRBV9 and TRBJ2-5, with D hard to call. The CDR3 loop spans 12 amino acids. V was clipped by 0 bases and J by 5 bases, with 5 bases between them. The germline gives CDR1 SGDLS, CDR2 YYNGEE. Using reference TRBV9 and TRBJ2-5 for the parts outside the CDR3, the full variable domain is DSGVTQTPKHLITATGQRVTLRCSPRSGDLSVYWYQQSLDQGLQFLIQYYNGEERAKGNILERFSAQQFPDLHSELNLSSLELGDSALYFCASSVAEETQYFGPGTRLLVL.

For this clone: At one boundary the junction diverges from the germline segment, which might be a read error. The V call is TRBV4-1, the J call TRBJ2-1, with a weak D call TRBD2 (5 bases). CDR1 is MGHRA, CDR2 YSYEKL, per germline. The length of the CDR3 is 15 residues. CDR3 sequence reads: CASSGSAVSFNEQFF. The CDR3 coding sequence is TGCGCCAGCAGCGGTAGCGCCGTATCCTTCAATGAGCAGTTCTTC.

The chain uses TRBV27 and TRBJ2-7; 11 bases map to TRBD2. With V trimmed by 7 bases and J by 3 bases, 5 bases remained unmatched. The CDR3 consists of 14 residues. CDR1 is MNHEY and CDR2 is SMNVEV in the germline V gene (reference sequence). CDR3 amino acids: CASTRTSGYYEQYF. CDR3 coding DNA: TGTGCCAGCACACGGACTAGCGGGTACTACGAGCAGTACTTC.

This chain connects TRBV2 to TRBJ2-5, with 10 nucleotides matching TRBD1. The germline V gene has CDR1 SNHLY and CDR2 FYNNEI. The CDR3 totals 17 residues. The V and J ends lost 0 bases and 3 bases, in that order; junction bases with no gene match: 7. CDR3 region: CASSEALGTGEKETQYF. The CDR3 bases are TGTGCCAGCAGTGAAGCGCTTGGGACAGGGGAGAAAGAGACCCAGTACTTC.

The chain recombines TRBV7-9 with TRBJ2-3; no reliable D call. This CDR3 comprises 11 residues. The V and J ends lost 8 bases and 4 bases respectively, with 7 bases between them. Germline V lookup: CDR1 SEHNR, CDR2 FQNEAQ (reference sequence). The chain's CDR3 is CASRDADTQYF. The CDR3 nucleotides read TGTGCCAGCCGAGACGCAGATACGCAGTATTTT.